This TCR beta chain was sequenced for a study of T cells in localized non-small cell lung cancer. The protocol was immunoSEQ multiplex PCR, while the TCRdb copy is restricted to in-frame clones and leaves out a portion. The sample lists 100,000 to 150,000 clones; more than 80% were seen once. Sequenced here: peripheral blood, sampled before any cancer treatment. The origin of this receptor is a female donor older than 55 with stage I lung adenocarcinoma.

CDR3 sequence (DNA): TGTGCCACCAGGGACAGGGGGCAGGAGACCCAGTACTTC. This codes for CATRDRGQETQYF. The rearrangement links TRBV5-4 to TRBJ2-5, with TRBD1 identical over 12 bases. With 9 bases clipped from V and 5 bases from J, the junction kept 5 bases outside the gene matches. CDR3 length equals 13 residues. Germline CDR1 and CDR2: SGHNT and YYREEE (reference sequence).